One and the same sample provided the 25 T cell receptor beta chains below, sequenced in a study of blood T cell repertoires in COVID-19. Clones were sequenced by immunoSEQ multiplex PCR, and TCRdb holds only the in-frame ones, with some missing. The sample yields 250,000 or so clones, approximately 90% seen once. Material: PBMCs or T cells enriched from blood (not recorded which). These receptors were obtained from a middle-aged man who had recovered from COVID-19.

V and J are TRBV5-1 and TRBJ1-2; 8 nucleotides align to TRBD1. Losses at the gene ends were 5 bases for V and 8 bases for J; bases not matched to a gene: 8. Germline V lookup: CDR1 SGHRS, CDR2 YFSETQ. CDR3 length equals 13 residues. The CDR3 region has the DNA TGCGCCAGCAGGACGGACAGGGAGGGAGGCTACACCTTC. This translates into CASRTDREGGYTF. Variable domain in full (rest from reference TRBV5-1 and TRBJ1-2): KAGVTQTPRYLIKTRGQQVTLSCSPISGHRSVSWYQQTPGQGLQFLFEYFSETQRNKGNFPGRFSGRQFSNSRSEMNVSTLELGDSALYLCASRTDREGGYTFGSGTRLTVV.

The table lists this clone with a few counts. The chain couples TRBV4-1 to TRBJ2-2, with 8 bases fitting TRBD1. Germline lookup yields CDR1 MGHRA and CDR2 YSYEKL. The CDR3 runs to 14 residues. The V gene end was trimmed by 2 bases and the J gene end by 7 bases; junction bases not matched to a gene: 3. Here the CDR3 DNA reads TGCGCCAGCAGCCAATCAGGGGGCGGCGGGGAGCTGTTTTTT. Amino acid sequence: CASSQSGGGGELFF.

The chain is built from TRBV4-1 and TRBJ2-1; 14 nucleotides match TRBD2. V dropped 2 bases and J dropped 8; count of bases not matched to a gene: 8. This CDR3 spans 17 amino acids. CDR1 and CDR2 from the germline V gene are MGHRA and YSYEKL. CDR3 region: CASSQPPGLAGVDEQFF. In nucleotides, the CDR3 is TGCGCCAGCAGCCAACCTCCGGGACTAGCGGGAGTGGATGAGCAGTTCTTC.

V usage is TRBV5-1 and J usage is TRBJ1-5; a possible D gene is TRBD1 (6 bases). CDR1 is SGHRS and CDR2 is YFSETQ in the germline V gene. The CDR3 contains 15 residues. V was trimmed by 1 base and J by 7 bases, leaving 15 bases between them. The CDR3: CASSLLGALGQPQHF. The CDR3 DNA reads as TGCGCCAGCAGCTTGCTGGGGGCTTTGGGGCAGCCCCAGCATTTT.

As regards this clone: An end of the junction differs from the germline gene, which may be a read error. V gene TRBV15 combines with J gene TRBJ2-3; 8 bases map to TRBD1. Germline V CDR1 and CDR2: LNHNV, YYDKDF (reference sequence). This CDR3 region has 13 residues. CDR3: CATTRQGTDTQYF. In nucleotides, the CDR3 is TGTGCCACCACCAGACAGGGGACAGATACGCAGTATTTT.

The chain employs TRBV19 and TRBJ1-2; D not certain. Germline lookup yields CDR1 LNHDA and CDR2 SQIVND (reference sequence). This CDR3 spans 12 amino acids. V was pared by 7 bases and J by 7 bases, with 13 bases between. The CDR3 DNA is TGTGCCAGTATGTCGGGGATCGGTGGCTACACCTTC. Amino acids: CASMSGIGGYTF.

The chain links TRBV2 to TRBJ1-3; maybe TRBD1 (5 bases). Between the trimmed V and J ends, which lost 0 bases and 1 base, there was a span of 10 bases. CDR1 and CDR2 (germline): SNHLY, FYNNEI. The CDR3 is 16 amino acids. The CDR3 DNA is TGTGCCAGCAGTGAAGCGGGCGGGGGATCTGGAAACACCATATATTTT. It encodes CASSEAGGGSGNTIYF.

The rearrangement joins TRBV20-1 to TRBJ1-1, with D perhaps matching TRBD1 (5 bases). The CDR3 loop spans 15 amino acids. Germline CDR1 reads DFQATT; CDR2 reads SNEGSKA (reference sequence). Between the trimmed V and J ends, which lost 3 bases and 1 base, there was a span of 15 bases. The CDR3 DNA reads TGCAGTGCTAGTAAACTCAGGGAACGGAACACTGAAGCTTTCTTT. Translating gives CSASKLRERNTEAFF.

V gene TRBV5-1 combines with J gene TRBJ2-7; the match to TRBD2 covers 7 bases. Losses at the gene ends were 4 bases for V and 5 bases for J; bases not matched to a gene: 9. The CDR3 extends over 14 amino acids. The germline gives CDR1 SGHRS, CDR2 YFSETQ. Here the CDR3 reads CASSLGGREDEQYF. The DNA of the CDR3 is TGCGCCAGCAGCCTTGGAGGGAGGGAGGACGAGCAGTACTTC. The variable domain in full, with the rest retrieved from reference TRBV5-1 and TRBJ2-7, is KAGVTQTPRYLIKTRGQQVTLSCSPISGHRSVSWYQQTPGQGLQFLFEYFSETQRNKGNFPGRFSGRQFSNSRSEMNVSTLELGDSALYLCASSLGGREDEQYFGPGTRLTVT.

This clone was detected once. The J gene is TRBJ2-7, the V gene TRBV6-1, with D maybe TRBD2 (5 bases). CDR3 length: 16 amino acids. Looked up from germline, CDR1 is MNHNS and CDR2 is SASEGT. Trimming took 2 bases from V and 2 from J, leaving 16 bases between them. CDR3 protein: CASSEYTHGLTYEQYF. The DNA for the CDR3 is TGTGCCAGCAGTGAATACACGCACGGACTCACCTACGAGCAGTACTTC.

This clone was counted once. At one end the junction does not follow the germline gene, possibly because of a read error. This chain joins TRBV28 and TRBJ1-3; 7 nucleotides line up with TRBD1. From germline, CDR1 is MDHEN and CDR2 SYDVKM. The CDR3 is made up of 14 amino acids. This CDR3 is CGSYAGGSGNTIYF. The CDR3 DNA reads as TGTGGCAGCTACGCAGGGGGCTCTGGAAACACCATATATTTT.

This clone was detected only once. The chain has TRBV6-5 and TRBJ2-7, with TRBD1 identical over 11 bases. V lost 5 bases, J lost 4 bases, and 7 bases stayed unmatched. The germline CDR1 and CDR2 sequences are MNHEY and SVGAGI. The CDR3 loop spans 15 amino acids. The CDR3 reads CASSTGQGALYEQYF. The CDR3 bases are TGTGCCAGCAGTACAGGACAGGGGGCCCTTTACGAGCAGTACTTC.

The chain employs TRBV28 and TRBJ1-1; D not certain. The CDR3 totals 14 residues. Germline CDR1 and CDR2: MDHEN and SYDVKM. Trimming took off 2 bases at V and 5 bases at J, with 12 bases between the two ends. The CDR3 sequence is CASSLDRVRTEAFF. In nucleotides, the CDR3 is TGTGCCAGCAGTTTAGATCGTGTGCGGACTGAAGCTTTCTTT. The full variable domain, completed using reference TRBV28 and TRBJ1-1, is DVKVTQSSRYLVKRTGEKVFLECVQDMDHENMFWYRQDPGLGLRLIYFSYDVKMKEKGDIPEGYSVSREKKERFSLILESASTNQTSMYLCASSLDRVRTEAFFGQGTRLTVV.

The chain links TRBV7-9 to TRBJ2-4, with D perhaps matching TRBD2 (6 bases). Germline CDR1 is SEHNR and CDR2 is FQNEAQ (reference sequence). Trimming cost V 4 bases and J 5 bases, with 6 bases left between them. This CDR3 spans 12 amino acids. For the CDR3, the DNA is TGTGCCAGCAGCTGGGGGGAAAACATTCAGTACTTC. Translation: CASSWGENIQYF.

V is TRBV7-8 and J is TRBJ1-1; no firm D call. V was clipped by 0 bases and J by 3 bases, with 8 bases between them. CDR1 is SGHVS and CDR2 is FQNEAQ in the germline V gene. This CDR3 spans 14 amino acids. CDR3 region: CASSLAFFYTEAFF. The CDR3, as DNA: TGTGCCAGCAGCTTAGCCTTTTTTTACACTGAAGCTTTCTTT.

This chain connects TRBV18 to TRBJ1-2; D is possibly TRBD1 (5 bases). CDR1 is KGHSH and CDR2 is LQKENI in the germline V gene. The CDR3 length is 15 residues. With 2 bases removed from V and 0 bases from J, the gap between germline ends came to 10 bases. The CDR3 loop reads CASSPDRSTNYGYTF. The CDR3 DNA is TGTGCCAGCTCACCAGACAGATCAACTAACTATGGCTACACCTTC.

This rearrangement joins TRBV4-1 to TRBJ1-5; D gene ambiguous. The CDR3 length is 17 residues. Germline V gene lookup returns CDR1 MGHRA and CDR2 YSYEKL. V lost 1 base, J lost 0 bases, and 13 bases lay in between. The CDR3: CASSQGGLSFSNQPQHF. As DNA, the CDR3 is TGCGCCAGCAGCCAAGGAGGTCTCAGCTTTAGCAATCAGCCCCAGCATTTT.

V gene TRBV7-9 combines with J gene TRBJ1-4, with D perhaps TRBD1 (6 bases). Trimming left V 8 bases short and J 1 base short, with 8 bases between. Germline V gene sequence: CDR1 SEHNR, CDR2 FQNEAQ (reference sequence). CDR3 length: 13 amino acids. CDR3 loop: CASQGRTNEKLFF. CDR3 in DNA: TGTGCCAGCCAGGGGAGAACTAATGAAAAACTGTTTTTT.

V gene TRBV9 combines with J gene TRBJ2-2; 15 bases line up with TRBD2. This CDR3 has 18 amino acids. The V segment lost 4 bases and the J segment 3 bases; nucleotides outside the gene matches: 7. Per germline, CDR1 SGDLS and CDR2 YYNGEE. CDR3 region: CASSRRTSGRAYTGELFF. CDR3 DNA sequence: TGTGCCAGCAGCCGACGGACTAGCGGGAGGGCCTACACCGGGGAGCTGTTTTTT.

In nucleotides, the CDR3 is TGTGCCAGCAGCGAGTATAGCGGGGGAGACCTCACAGATACGCAGTATTTT. It translates to CASSEYSGGDLTDTQYF. The gene calls are TRBV9 and TRBJ2-3; 9 positions match TRBD2. This CDR3 has 17 amino acids. The trim removed 3 bases at V and 2 bases at J, leaving 10 bases unmatched. The germline CDR1 and CDR2 sequences are SGDLS and YYNGEE.

The chain uses TRBV5-4 and TRBJ2-6; 8 bases fit TRBD1. The CDR3 runs to 17 residues. The V segment lost 2 bases and the J segment 0 bases; nucleotides outside the gene matches: 4. Germline CDR1 and CDR2: SGHNT and YYREEE (reference sequence). CDR3 sequence: CASSLNRGASGANVLTF. For the CDR3, the DNA is TGTGCCAGCAGCTTAAACAGGGGGGCCTCTGGGGCCAACGTCCTGACTTTC.

The CDR3 is CASSLAHGAGVSNEQFF. CDR3 DNA: TGTGCCAGCAGCTTAGCCCACGGGGCGGGAGTCAGCAATGAGCAGTTCTTC. The chain has TRBV11-1 and TRBJ2-1; 7 bases match TRBD2. The CDR3 is 17 residues long. Per the germline V gene, CDR1 is SGHAT and CDR2 is FQDESV (reference sequence). The V and J ends lost 0 bases and 6 bases, in that order; junction bases with no gene match: 11.

The V and J genes are TRBV4-1 and TRBJ2-7; 8 bases are a match to TRBD1. The CDR3 is 16 residues long. Germline values: CDR1 MGHRA, CDR2 YSYEKL. V shed 0 bases and J 2 bases; nucleotides not matched to a gene: 6. The CDR3 DNA reads TGCGCCAGCAGCCAAGAACCCGACAGGGGCCCCTACGAGCAGTACTTC. Its protein product is CASSQEPDRGPYEQYF.

This chain connects TRBV18 to TRBJ2-3; 8 nucleotides line up with TRBD2. J lost 3 bases, V lost 3 bases, and 2 bases had no gene match. Germline V gene lookup returns CDR1 KGHSH and CDR2 LQKENI. The CDR3 runs to 14 residues. The CDR3 region is CASSPGLVTDTQYF. CDR3 nucleotides: TGTGCCAGCTCACCGGGACTAGTTACAGATACGCAGTATTTT.

The V gene is TRBV19, the J gene TRBJ2-2, with TRBD2 matching over 9 bases. The germline gives CDR1 LNHDA, CDR2 SQIVND (reference sequence). This CDR3 region has 16 residues. V lost 8 bases and J lost 0; bases outside the gene matches: 7. The CDR3 protein is CASGWLAGTNTGELFF. The CDR3 DNA sequence: TGTGCCAGTGGTTGGCTAGCGGGAACGAACACCGGGGAGCTGTTTTTT. Combining the CDR3 with reference TRBV19 and TRBJ2-2 gives the whole variable domain DGGITQSPKYLFRKEGQNVTLSCEQNLNHDAMYWYRQDPGQGLRLIYYSQIVNDFQKGDIAEGYSVSREKKESFPLTVTSAQKNPTAFYLCASGWLAGTNTGELFFGEGSRLTVL.